What follows describes a single T cell receptor (beta chain). What it binds is unknown. The CD4+ fraction was divided into a CD45RA+ naive subset and a CD45RA-negative memory subset. This specimen belongs to a study of shared clonotypes between healthy human individuals. The CDR3 extends over 14 amino acids. Trimming shortened V by 10 bases and J by 6 bases, and 19 bases separated the two germline ends. The germline CDR1 and CDR2 sequences are MDHEN and SYDVKM. Whole-study results and caveats: Limitation of the genetic and exposure-history diversity represented came from the few donors.

A 200 ng quantity of DNA, approximately 29,000 T cell genomes, went into the sorted-subset replicate PCRs. TCRdb's copy holds only in-frame clones and misses some; the assay was immunoSEQ multiplex PCR. The sample lists 600,000 to 700,000 clones, approximately 73% occurring once. This sequence was found in a woman between 25 and 40 years old in good health. Sequenced material: memory CD4+ T cells sorted from blood. The subset denotes: CD45RA-negative fraction. The chain carries TRBV28 and TRBJ2-1, with D possibly being TRBD1 or TRBD2 (7 bases each). Written as DNA, the CDR3 is TGTGCCACCAGCGGGACAGATCGCATCAATGAGCAGTTCTTC. It specifies CATSGTDRINEQFF.